The source of this T cell receptor (beta chain) is a study of T-cell reconstitution after alpha-beta-depleted transplantation in children. Unique molecular identifiers were used to barcode this TCRbeta library. TCRdb re-analysed the PCR reads in MiXCR, keeping a single row per CDR3 protein. Here the sample spans roughly 500,000 distinct CDR3 sequences, about 31% being singletons. After removal of 6 bases from V and 5 bases from J, the junction contained 8 bases not matched to a gene. Germline-derived CDR1 and CDR2 are MNHEY and SVGEGT. This CDR3 contains 14 residues. The TCR comes from a human donor who donated a stem cell graft to a child with aplastic anemia. Specimen: PBMCs from the stem cell graft donor, collected from the stem cell graft. V and J are TRBV6-2 or TRBV6-3 and TRBJ2-7; 9 nucleotides align to TRBD1. Written as DNA, the CDR3 is TGTGCCAGCAGATCGTCCGGGACAGGGCACGAGCAGTACGTC. Translating it yields CASRSSGTGHEQYV.